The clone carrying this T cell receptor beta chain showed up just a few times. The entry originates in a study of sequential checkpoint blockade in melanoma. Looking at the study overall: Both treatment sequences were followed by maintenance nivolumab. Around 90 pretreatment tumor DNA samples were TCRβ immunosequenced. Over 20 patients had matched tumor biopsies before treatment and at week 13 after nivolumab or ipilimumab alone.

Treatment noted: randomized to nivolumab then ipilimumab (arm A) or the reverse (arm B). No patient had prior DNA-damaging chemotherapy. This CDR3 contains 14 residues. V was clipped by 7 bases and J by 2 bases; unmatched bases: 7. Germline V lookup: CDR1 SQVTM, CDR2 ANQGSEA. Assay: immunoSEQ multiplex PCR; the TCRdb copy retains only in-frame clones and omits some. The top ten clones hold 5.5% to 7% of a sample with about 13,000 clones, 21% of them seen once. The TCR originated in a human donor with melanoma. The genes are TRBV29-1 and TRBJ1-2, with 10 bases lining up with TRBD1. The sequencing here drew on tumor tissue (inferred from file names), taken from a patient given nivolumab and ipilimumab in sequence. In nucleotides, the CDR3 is TGCAGCGCACGCCGGGACAGGGGCAACTATGGCTACACCTTC. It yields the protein CSARRDRGNYGYTF.